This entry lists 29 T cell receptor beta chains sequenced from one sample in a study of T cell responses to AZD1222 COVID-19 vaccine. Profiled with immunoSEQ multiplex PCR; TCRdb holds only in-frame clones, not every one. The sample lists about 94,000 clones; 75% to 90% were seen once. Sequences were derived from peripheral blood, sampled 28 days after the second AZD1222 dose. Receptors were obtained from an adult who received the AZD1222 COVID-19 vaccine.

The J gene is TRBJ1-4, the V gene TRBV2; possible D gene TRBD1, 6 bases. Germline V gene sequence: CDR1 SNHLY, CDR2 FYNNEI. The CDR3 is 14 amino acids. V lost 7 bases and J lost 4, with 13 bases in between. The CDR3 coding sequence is TGTGCCAGCAAAATACAGGGACTTAATGAAAAACTGTTTTTT. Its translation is CASKIQGLNEKLFF.

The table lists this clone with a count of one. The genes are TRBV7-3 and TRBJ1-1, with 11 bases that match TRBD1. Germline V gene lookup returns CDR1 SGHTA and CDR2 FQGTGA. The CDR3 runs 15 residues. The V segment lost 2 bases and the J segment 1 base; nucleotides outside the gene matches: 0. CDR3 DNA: TGTGCCAGCAGCTTAGGGACAGGGGGGAACACTGAAGCTTTCTTT. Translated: CASSLGTGGNTEAFF.

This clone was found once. The CDR3 region has the DNA TGTGCCAGCAGCCAAGAAGGCGGGACAGTGAACACCGGGGAGCTGTTTTTT. Its protein product is CASSQEGGTVNTGELFF. The V and J genes are TRBV3-1 (or the pseudogene TRBV3-2) and TRBJ2-2; tentative D call: TRBD1 (7 bases). V was shortened by 0 bases and J by 1 base, with 12 bases between the two germline ends. Germline assignment: CDR1 LGHDT and CDR2 YNNKEL (reference sequence). The CDR3 sequence is 17 residues long.

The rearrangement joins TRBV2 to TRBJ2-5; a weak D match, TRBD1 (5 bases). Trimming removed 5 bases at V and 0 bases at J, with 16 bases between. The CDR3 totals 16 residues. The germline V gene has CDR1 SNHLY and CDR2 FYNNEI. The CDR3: CASSPRGYTDQETQYF. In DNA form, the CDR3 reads TGTGCCAGCAGTCCTAGGGGCTACACAGACCAAGAGACCCAGTACTTC. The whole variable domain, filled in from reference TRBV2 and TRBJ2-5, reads EPEVTQTPSHQVTQMGQEVILRCVPISNHLYFYWYRQILGQKVEFLVSFYNNEISEKSEIFDDQFSVERPDGSNFTLKIRSTKLEDSAMYFCASSPRGYTDQETQYFGPGTRLLVL.

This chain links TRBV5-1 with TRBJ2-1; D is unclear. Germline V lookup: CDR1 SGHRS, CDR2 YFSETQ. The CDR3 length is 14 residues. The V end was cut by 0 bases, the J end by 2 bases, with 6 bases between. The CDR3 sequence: CASSLDWPYNEQFF. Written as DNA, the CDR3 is TGCGCCAGCAGCTTGGACTGGCCCTACAATGAGCAGTTCTTC.

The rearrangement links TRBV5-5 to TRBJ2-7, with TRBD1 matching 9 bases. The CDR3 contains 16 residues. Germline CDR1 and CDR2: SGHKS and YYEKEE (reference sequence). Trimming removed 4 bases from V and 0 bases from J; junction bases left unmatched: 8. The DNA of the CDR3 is TGTGCCAGCAGCATAACTCCGGGACAGGGCTCCTACGAGCAGTACTTC. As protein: CASSITPGQGSYEQYF.

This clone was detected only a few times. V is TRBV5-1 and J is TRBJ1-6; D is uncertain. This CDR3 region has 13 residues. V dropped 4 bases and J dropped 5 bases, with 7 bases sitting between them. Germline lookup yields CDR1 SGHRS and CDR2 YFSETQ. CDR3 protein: CASSPLNNSPLHF. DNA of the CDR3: TGCGCCAGCAGCCCACTCAATAATTCACCCCTCCACTTT.

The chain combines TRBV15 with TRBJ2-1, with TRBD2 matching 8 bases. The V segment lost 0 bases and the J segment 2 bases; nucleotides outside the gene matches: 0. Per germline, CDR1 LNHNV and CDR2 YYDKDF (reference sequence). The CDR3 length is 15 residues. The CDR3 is CATSRDGRAYNEQFF. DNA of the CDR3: TGTGCCACCAGCAGAGACGGGAGGGCCTACAATGAGCAGTTCTTC.

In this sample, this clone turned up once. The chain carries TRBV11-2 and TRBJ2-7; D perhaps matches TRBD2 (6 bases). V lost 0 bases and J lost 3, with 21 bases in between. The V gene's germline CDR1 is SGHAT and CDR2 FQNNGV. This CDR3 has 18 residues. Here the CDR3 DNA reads TGTGCCAGCAGCTTAGATGCTAACGGAGCGGGCCACGACTACGAGCAGTACTTC. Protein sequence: CASSLDANGAGHDYEQYF.

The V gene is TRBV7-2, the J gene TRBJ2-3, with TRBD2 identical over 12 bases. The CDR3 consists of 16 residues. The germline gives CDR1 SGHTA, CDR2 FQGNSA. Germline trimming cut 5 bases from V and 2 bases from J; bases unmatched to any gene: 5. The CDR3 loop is CASSIGTSGYTDTQYF. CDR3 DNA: TGTGCCAGCAGCATAGGGACTAGCGGGTACACAGATACGCAGTATTTT.

This CDR3 reads CASSQAGAGNEQFF. The CDR3 DNA reads TGTGCCAGCAGCCAAGCGGGAGCAGGGAATGAGCAGTTCTTC. This chain joins TRBV3-1 (or the pseudogene TRBV3-2) and TRBJ2-1; a possible D gene is TRBD2 (6 bases). Germline V CDR1 and CDR2: LGHDT, YNNKEL (reference sequence). V was clipped by 1 base and J by 7 bases, with 11 bases between them. The CDR3 loop spans 14 amino acids.

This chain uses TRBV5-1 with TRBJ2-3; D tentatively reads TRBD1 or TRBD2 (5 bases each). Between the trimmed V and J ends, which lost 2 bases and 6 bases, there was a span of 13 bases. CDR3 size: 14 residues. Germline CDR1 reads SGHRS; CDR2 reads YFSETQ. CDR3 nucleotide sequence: TGCGCCAGCAGCTTCCGGGACGATGGGGATACGCAGTATTTT. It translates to CASSFRDDGDTQYF.

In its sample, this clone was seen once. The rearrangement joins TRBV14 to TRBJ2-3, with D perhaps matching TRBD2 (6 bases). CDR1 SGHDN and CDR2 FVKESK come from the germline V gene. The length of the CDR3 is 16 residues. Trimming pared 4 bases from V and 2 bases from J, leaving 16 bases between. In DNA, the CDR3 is TGTGCCAGCAGCCGTCGCCGGGAGCGGCCCACAGATACGCAGTATTTT. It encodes CASSRRRERPTDTQYF.

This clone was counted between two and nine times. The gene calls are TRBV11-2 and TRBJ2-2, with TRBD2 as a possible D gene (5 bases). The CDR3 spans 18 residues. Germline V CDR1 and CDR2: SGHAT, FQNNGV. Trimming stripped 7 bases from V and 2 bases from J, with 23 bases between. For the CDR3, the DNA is TGTGCCAGCACCCCGATAGGCGGACTCAAGACTAACACCGGGGAGCTGTTTTTT. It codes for CASTPIGGLKTNTGELFF.

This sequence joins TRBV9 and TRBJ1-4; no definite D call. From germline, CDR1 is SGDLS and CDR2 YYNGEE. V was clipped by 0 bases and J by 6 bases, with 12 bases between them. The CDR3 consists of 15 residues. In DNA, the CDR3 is TGTGCCAGCAGCGTAGAAGGGCGACATGATGAAAAACTGTTTTTT. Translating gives CASSVEGRHDEKLFF.

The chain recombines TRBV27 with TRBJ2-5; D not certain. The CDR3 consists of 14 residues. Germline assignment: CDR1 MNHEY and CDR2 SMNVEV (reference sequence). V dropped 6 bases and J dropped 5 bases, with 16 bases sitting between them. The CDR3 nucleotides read TGTGCCAGCAGCTCCGACCGCTTTCGGGAGACCCAGTACTTC. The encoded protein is CASSSDRFRETQYF.

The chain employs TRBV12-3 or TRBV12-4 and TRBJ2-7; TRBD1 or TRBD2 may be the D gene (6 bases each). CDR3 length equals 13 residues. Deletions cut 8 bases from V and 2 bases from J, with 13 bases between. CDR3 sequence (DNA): TGTGCCAGCGCCTGGGGGGACACCTACGAGCAGTACTTC. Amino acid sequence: CASAWGDTYEQYF.

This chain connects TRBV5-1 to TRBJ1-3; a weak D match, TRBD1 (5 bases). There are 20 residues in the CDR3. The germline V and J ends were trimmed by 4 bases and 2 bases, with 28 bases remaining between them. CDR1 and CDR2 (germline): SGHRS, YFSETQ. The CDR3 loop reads CASSPYNSGWGKVTGNTIYF. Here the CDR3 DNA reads TGCGCCAGCAGCCCCTACAATTCCGGCTGGGGGAAGGTAACTGGAAACACCATATATTTT.

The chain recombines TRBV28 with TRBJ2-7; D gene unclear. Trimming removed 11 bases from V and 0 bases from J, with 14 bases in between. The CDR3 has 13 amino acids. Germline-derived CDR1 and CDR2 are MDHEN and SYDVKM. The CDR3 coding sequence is TGTGCCGCAGCCCGATCCCGCTCCTACGAGCAGTACTTC. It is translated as CAAARSRSYEQYF.

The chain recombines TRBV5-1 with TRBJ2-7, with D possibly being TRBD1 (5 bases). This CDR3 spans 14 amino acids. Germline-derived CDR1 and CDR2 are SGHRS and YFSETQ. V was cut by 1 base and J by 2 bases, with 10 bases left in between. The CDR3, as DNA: TGCGCCAGCAGCTTGCAGGGCGCCACCTACGAGCAGTACTTC. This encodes CASSLQGATYEQYF.

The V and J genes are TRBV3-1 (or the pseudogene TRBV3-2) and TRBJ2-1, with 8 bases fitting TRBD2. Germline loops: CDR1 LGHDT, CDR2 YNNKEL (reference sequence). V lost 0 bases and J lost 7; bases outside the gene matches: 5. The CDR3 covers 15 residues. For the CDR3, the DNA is TGTGCCAGCAGCCAAGAAACTAGCGGCCTAAATGAGCAGTTCTTC. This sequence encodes CASSQETSGLNEQFF.

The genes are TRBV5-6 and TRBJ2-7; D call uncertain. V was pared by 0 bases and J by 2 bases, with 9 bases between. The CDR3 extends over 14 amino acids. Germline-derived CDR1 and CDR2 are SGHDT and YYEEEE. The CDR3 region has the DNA TGTGCCAGCAGCTTGGCCGGTGGAACCTACGAGCAGTACTTC. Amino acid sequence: CASSLAGGTYEQYF.

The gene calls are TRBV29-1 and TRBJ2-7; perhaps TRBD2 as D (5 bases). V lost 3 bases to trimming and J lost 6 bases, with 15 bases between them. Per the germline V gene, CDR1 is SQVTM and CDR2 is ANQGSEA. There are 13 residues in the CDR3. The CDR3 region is CSVEATGFGEQYF. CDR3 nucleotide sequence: TGCAGCGTTGAGGCGACGGGGTTTGGCGAGCAGTACTTC.

The CDR3 spells CASSLGQDAYEQYF. CDR3 sequence (DNA): TGTGCCAGCAGTCTCGGACAGGATGCGTACGAGCAGTACTTC. The genes are TRBV27 and TRBJ2-7, with TRBD1 matching 7 bases. The CDR3 runs 14 residues. Germline V gives CDR1 MNHEY, CDR2 SMNVEV (reference sequence). After removal of 5 bases from V and 4 bases from J, the junction contained 8 bases not matched to a gene.

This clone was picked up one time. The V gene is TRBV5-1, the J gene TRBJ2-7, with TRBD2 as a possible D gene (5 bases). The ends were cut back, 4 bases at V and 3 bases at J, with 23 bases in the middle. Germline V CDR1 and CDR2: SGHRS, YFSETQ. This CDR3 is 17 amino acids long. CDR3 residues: CASSPGPRVGPNYEQYF. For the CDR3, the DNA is TGCGCCAGCAGCCCGGGTCCGAGGGTGGGTCCTAACTACGAGCAGTACTTC.

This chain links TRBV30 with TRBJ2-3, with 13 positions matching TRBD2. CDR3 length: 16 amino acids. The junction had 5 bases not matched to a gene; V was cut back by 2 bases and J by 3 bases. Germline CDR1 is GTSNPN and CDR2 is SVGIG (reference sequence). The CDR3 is CAWSSGTSGNTDTQYF. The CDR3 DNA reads TGTGCCTGGAGTTCCGGGACTAGCGGGAATACAGATACGCAGTATTTT.

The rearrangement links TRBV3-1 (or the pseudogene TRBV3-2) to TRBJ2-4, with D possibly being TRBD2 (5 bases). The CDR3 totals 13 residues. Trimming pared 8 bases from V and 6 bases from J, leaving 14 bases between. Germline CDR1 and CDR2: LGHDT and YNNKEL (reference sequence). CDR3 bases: TGTGCCAGCCAGGCTCTCGGAGGAAACATTCAGTACTTC. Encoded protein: CASQALGGNIQYF.

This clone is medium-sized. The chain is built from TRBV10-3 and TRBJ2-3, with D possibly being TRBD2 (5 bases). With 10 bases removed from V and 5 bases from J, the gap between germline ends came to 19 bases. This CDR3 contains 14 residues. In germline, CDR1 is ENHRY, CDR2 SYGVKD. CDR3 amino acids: CATNPGIDGDTQYF. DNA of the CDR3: TGTGCCACCAACCCGGGAATTGATGGAGATACGCAGTATTTT.

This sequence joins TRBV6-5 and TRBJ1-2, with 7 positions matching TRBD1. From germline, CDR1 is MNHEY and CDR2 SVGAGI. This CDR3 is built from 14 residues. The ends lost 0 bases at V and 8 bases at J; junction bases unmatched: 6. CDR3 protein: CASSYSKDRLGYTF. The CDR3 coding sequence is TGTGCCAGCAGTTACTCGAAGGACAGGTTGGGCTACACCTTC.